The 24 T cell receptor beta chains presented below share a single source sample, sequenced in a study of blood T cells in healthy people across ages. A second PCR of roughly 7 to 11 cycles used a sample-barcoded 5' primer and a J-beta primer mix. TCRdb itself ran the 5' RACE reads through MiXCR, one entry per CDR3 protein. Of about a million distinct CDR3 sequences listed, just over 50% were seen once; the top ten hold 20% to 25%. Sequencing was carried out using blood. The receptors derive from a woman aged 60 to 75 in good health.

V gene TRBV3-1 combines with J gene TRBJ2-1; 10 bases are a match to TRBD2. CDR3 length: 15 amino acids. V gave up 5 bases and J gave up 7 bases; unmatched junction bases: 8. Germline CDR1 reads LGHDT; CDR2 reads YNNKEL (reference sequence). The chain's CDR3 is CASSFRAGGKNEQFF. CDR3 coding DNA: TGTGCCAGCAGCTTTAGAGCGGGAGGGAAGAATGAGCAGTTCTTC.

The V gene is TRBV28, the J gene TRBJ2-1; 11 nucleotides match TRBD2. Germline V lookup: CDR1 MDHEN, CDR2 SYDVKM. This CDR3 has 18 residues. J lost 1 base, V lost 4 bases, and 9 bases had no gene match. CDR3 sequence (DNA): TGTGCCAGCAGTTCGGGTAGCGGGAGGGCCCTATCCTACAATGAGCAGTTCTTC. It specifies CASSSGSGRALSYNEQFF.

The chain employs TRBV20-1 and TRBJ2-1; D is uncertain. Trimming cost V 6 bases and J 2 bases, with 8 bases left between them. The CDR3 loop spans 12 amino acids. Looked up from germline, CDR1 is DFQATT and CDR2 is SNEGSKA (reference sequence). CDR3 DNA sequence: TGCAGTGCCGGAGTGCCCTACAATGAGCAGTTCTTC. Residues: CSAGVPYNEQFF.

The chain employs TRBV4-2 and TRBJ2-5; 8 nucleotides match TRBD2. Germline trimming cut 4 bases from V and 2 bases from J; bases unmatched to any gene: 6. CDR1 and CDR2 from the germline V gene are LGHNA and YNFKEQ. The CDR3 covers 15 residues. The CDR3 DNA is TGTGCCAGCAGCCTCTCTGCTAGCGGGCAAGAGACCCAGTACTTC. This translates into CASSLSASGQETQYF.

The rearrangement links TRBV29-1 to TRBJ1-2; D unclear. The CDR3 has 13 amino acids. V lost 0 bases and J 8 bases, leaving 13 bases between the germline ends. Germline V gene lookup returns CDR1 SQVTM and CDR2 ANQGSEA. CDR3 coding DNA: TGCAGCGTTGAAGAGGGGTCCTTAGAAGGCTACACCTTC. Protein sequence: CSVEEGSLEGYTF.

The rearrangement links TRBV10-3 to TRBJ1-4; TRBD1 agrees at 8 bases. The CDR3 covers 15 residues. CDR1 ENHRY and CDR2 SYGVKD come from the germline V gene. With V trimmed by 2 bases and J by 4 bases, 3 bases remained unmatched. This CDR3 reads CAISEPDRGNEKLFF. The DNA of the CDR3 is TGTGCCATCAGTGAGCCAGACAGGGGTAATGAAAAACTGTTTTTT.

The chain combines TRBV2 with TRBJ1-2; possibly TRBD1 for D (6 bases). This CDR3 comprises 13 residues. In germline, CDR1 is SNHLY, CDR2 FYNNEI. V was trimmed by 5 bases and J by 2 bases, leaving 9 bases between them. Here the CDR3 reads CASSRDKNYGYTF. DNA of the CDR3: TGTGCCAGCAGTCGGGACAAGAACTATGGCTACACCTTC. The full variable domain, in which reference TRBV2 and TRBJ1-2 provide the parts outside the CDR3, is EPEVTQTPSHQVTQMGQEVILRCVPISNHLYFYWYRQILGQKVEFLVSFYNNEISEKSEIFDDQFSVERPDGSNFTLKIRSTKLEDSAMYFCASSRDKNYGYTFGSGTRLTVV.

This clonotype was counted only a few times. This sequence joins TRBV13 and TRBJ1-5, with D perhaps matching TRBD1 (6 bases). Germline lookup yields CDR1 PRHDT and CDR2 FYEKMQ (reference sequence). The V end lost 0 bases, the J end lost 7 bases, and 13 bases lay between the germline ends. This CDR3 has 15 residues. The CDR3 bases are TGTGCCAGCAGCTTAGGCACAGGGATGGGACAGCCCCAGCATTTT. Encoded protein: CASSLGTGMGQPQHF.

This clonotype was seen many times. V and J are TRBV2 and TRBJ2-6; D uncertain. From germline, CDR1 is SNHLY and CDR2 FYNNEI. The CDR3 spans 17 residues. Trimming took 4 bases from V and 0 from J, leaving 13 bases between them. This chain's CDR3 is CASSVATLVSGANVLTF. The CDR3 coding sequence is TGTGCCAGCAGTGTGGCGACATTAGTCTCTGGGGCCAACGTCCTGACTTTC.

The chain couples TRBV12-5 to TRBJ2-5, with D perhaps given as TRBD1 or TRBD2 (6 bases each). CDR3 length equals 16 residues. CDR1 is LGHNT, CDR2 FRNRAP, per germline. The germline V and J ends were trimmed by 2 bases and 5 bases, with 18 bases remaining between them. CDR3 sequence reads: CASGLMRDIRWETQYF. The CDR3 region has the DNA TGTGCTAGTGGTTTGATGCGGGACATCCGGTGGGAGACCCAGTACTTC.

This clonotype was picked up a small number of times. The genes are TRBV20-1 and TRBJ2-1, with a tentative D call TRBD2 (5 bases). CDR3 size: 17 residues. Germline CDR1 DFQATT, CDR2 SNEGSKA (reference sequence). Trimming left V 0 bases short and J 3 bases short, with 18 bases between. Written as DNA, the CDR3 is TGCAGTGCTAGAGATCTGAAGGGAGTTCTTTTCTACAATGAGCAGTTCTTC. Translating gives CSARDLKGVLFYNEQFF.

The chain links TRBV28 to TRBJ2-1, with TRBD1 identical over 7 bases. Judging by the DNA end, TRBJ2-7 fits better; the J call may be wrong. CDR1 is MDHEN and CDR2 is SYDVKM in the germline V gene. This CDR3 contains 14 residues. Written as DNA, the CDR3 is TGTGCCAGCAGCATTCGACAGGGTATCAACGAGCAGTACTTC. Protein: CASSIRQGINEQYF.

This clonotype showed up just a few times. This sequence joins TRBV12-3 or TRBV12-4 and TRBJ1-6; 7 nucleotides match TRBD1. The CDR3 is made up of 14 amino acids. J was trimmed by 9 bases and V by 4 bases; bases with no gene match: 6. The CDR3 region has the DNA TGTGCCAGCAGTTGGGGGACAGACCTTTCACCCCTCCACTTT. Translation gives CASSWGTDLSPLHF.

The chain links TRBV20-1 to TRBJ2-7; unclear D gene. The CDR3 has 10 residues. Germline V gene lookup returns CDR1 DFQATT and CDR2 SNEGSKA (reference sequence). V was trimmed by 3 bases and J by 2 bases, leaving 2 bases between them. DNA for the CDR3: TGCAGTGCTAGCCCCTACGAGCAGTACTTC. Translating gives CSASPYEQYF.

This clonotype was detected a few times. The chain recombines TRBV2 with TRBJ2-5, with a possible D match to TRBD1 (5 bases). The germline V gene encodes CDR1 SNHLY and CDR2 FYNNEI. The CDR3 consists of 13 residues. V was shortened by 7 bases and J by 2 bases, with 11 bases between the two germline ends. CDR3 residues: CASNRQSQETQYF. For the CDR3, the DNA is TGTGCCAGCAACAGACAGTCACAAGAGACCCAGTACTTC.

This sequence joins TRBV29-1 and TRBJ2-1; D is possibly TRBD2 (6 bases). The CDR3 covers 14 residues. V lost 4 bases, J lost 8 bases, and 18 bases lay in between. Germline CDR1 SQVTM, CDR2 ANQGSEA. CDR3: CSVVRTPGGDEQFF. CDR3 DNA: TGCAGCGTTGTCCGGACACCCGGGGGTGATGAGCAGTTCTTC.

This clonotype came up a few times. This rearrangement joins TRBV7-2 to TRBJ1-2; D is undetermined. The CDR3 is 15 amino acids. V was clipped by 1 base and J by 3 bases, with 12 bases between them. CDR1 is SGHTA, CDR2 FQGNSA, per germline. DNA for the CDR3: TGTGCCAGCAGCTTAGAGGCGGGAGTTTACTATGGCTACACCTTC. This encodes CASSLEAGVYYGYTF. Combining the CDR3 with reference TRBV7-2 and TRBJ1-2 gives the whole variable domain GAGVSQSPSNKVTEKGKDVELRCDPISGHTALYWYRQSLGQGLEFLIYFQGNSAPDKSGLPSDRFSAERTGGSVSTLTIQRTQQEDSAVYLCASSLEAGVYYGYTFGSGTRLTVV.

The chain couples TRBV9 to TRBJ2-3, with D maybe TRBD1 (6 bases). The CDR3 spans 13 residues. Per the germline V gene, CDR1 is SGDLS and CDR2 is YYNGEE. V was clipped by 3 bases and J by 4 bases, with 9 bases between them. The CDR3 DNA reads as TGTGCCAGCAGCGCACAGGGCGCAGATACGCAGTATTTT. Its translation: CASSAQGADTQYF.

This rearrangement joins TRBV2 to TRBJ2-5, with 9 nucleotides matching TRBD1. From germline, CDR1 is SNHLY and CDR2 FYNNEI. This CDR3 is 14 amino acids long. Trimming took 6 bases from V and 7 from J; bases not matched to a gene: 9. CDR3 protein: CASSSGQGFRTQYF. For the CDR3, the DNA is TGTGCCAGCAGCTCTGGACAGGGGTTTAGGACCCAGTACTTC.

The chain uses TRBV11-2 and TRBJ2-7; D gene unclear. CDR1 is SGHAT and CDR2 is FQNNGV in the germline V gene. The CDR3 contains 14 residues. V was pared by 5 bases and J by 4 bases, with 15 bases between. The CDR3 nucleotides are TGTGCCAGCAGCCAAGAGGCCCGTTCTTACGAGCAGTACTTC. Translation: CASSQEARSYEQYF. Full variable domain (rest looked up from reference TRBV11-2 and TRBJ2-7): EAGVAQSPRYKIIEKRQSVAFWCNPISGHATLYWYQQILGQGPKLLIQFQNNGVVDDSQLPKDRFSAERLKGVDSTLKIQPAKLEDSAVYLCASSQEARSYEQYFGPGTRLTVT.

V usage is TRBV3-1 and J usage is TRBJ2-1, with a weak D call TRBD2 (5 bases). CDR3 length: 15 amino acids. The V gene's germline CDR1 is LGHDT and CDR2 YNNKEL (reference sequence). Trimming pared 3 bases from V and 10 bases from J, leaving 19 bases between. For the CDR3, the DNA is TGTGCCAGCAGCCAGGATAGGCGGATTGGAGGCGAGCAGTTCTTC. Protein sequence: CASSQDRRIGGEQFF.

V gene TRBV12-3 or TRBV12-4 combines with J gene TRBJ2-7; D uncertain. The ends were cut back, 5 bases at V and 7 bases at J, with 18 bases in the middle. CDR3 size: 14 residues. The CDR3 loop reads CASSPNPHKWEQYF. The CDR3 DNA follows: TGTGCCAGCAGTCCCAATCCCCATAAGTGGGAGCAGTACTTC.

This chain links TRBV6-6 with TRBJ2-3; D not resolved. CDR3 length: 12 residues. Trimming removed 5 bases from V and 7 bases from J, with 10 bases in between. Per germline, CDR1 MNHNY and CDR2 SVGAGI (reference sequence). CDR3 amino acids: CASSPTDNTQYF. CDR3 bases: TGTGCCAGCAGTCCCACCGATAATACGCAGTATTTT.

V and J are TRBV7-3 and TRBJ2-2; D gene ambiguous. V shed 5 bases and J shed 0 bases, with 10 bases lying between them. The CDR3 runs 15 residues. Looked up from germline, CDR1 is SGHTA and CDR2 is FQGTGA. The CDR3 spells CASSPSVTNTGELFF. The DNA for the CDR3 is TGTGCCAGCAGCCCGAGCGTAACGAACACCGGGGAGCTGTTTTTT.